The text below deals with one T cell receptor beta chain. The V end was cut by 3 bases, the J end by 2 bases, with 10 bases between. There are 14 residues in the CDR3. From germline, CDR1 is LNHDA and CDR2 SQIVND (reference sequence). The study reverse transcribed the entire isolated RNA, so it sequenced expressed TCRB transcripts. Repertoires were generated with immunoSEQ multiplex PCR, while TCRdb's copy carries only in-frame clones and drops some. In the table there are about 620,000 clones, 15% to 17% of which are singletons. The data belong to a study of beta chain features in type 1 diabetes. The TCR originated in a man between 18 and 29 years old in good health. The chain uses TRBV19 and TRBJ1-1; tentatively, D is TRBD1 (5 bases). Sequenced material: naive CD4+ T cells from blood. DNA for the CDR3: TGTGCCAGTAGTATCGTGGGGGGTAACACTGAAGCTTTCTTT. Amino acids: CASSIVGGNTEAFF.